A single sample gave rise to the 26 T cell receptor beta chains below, sequenced in a study of human thymus T cells (dated by TCRdb to 2018 to 2020). The library was generated by the immunoSEQ multiplex PCR assay. TCRdb took over this immuneACCESS table, retaining in-frame rearrangements with V and J assigned. Such tables are incomplete; in checked studies, under half of the missing clones stem from an unresolved V gene, and the remainder is unexplained. The sample contains some 57,000 clones, 85% to 95% of them found a single time. The ten largest clonotypes hold over 5% of the sample. Material: blood. The receptor set was obtained from a boy under three years old with a congenital heart defect but otherwise immunologically healthy.

This clone occurred once. The V gene is TRBV6-5, the J gene TRBJ1-4, with 7 bases lining up with TRBD1. CDR1 and CDR2 from the germline V gene are MNHEY and SVGAGI. The CDR3 has 15 residues. V dropped 6 bases and J dropped 4; count of bases not matched to a gene: 8. CDR3 nucleotide sequence: TGTGCCAGCAGGATTGGGACAGCTCATAATGAAAAACTGTTTTTT. It yields the protein CASRIGTAHNEKLFF.

The J gene is TRBJ2-3, the V gene TRBV28, with D perhaps given as TRBD1 or TRBD2 (7 bases each). Trimming took off 4 bases at V and 4 bases at J, with 15 bases between the two ends. This CDR3 has 15 residues. The germline V gene encodes CDR1 MDHEN and CDR2 SYDVKM. CDR3 DNA: TGTGCCAGCAGTTCCCGACAGGGAGGGTCAGATACGCAGTATTTT. Its protein is CASSSRQGGSDTQYF.

This clone appeared once. CDR3 in DNA: TGTGCCAGCAGCTTAGAACGGCAGGGGGCCTACGAGCAGTACTTC. Translating it yields CASSLERQGAYEQYF. The chain carries TRBV11-2 and TRBJ2-7; 7 bases align to TRBD1. V lost 0 bases to trimming and J lost 2 bases; unmatched junction nucleotides: 4. In germline, CDR1 is SGHAT, CDR2 FQNNGV. CDR3 length equals 15 residues.

This chain uses TRBV27 with TRBJ2-7; 8 positions match TRBD1. CDR3 length: 15 amino acids. The V gene end was trimmed by 10 bases and the J gene end by 2 bases; junction bases not matched to a gene: 13. Germline CDR1 is MNHEY and CDR2 is SMNVEV (reference sequence). The CDR3: CATARTGTTTYEQYF. The CDR3 DNA is TGTGCCACCGCGCGGACAGGGACAACCACCTACGAGCAGTACTTC.

CDR3 sequence: CASSLDTYFYGYTF. CDR3 in DNA: TGTGCCAGCAGCTTAGATACGTACTTCTATGGCTACACCTTC. The genes are TRBV7-8 and TRBJ1-2, with D uncertain. CDR3 length: 14 amino acids. From germline, CDR1 is SGHVS and CDR2 FQNEAQ. V was clipped by 1 base and J by 4 bases, with 10 bases between them.

The CDR3 loop is CASRYTSGEYEQYF. For the CDR3, the DNA is TGTGCCAGCAGGTATACTAGCGGGGAGTACGAGCAGTACTTC. The chain links TRBV7-2 to TRBJ2-7, with 10 bases fitting TRBD2. The germline V gene has CDR1 SGHTA and CDR2 FQGNSA. V trimming: 6 bases; J trimming: 4 bases; junction bases outside the gene matches: 6. The CDR3 has 14 residues.

This chain uses TRBV19 with TRBJ1-2, with 7 bases identical to TRBD1. V dropped 9 bases and J dropped 5; count of bases not matched to a gene: 9. There are 13 residues in the CDR3. In germline, CDR1 is LNHDA, CDR2 SQIVND (reference sequence). CDR3 sequence (DNA): TGTGCCAGCCGTGTGGGACAGCTGTATGGCTACACCTTC. Translating it yields CASRVGQLYGYTF.

This clone was observed a single time. V gene TRBV2 combines with J gene TRBJ2-5; D unclear. The V gene lost 7 bases and the J gene lost 5 bases, with 5 bases spanning the gap. Germline-derived CDR1 and CDR2 are SNHLY and FYNNEI. This CDR3 has 10 residues. The chain's CDR3 is CASTRETQYF. Written as DNA, the CDR3 is TGTGCCAGCACCAGGGAGACCCAGTACTTC.

The rearrangement joins TRBV7-9 to TRBJ2-2, with D uncertain. CDR3 length equals 16 residues. From germline, CDR1 is SEHNR and CDR2 FQNEAQ (reference sequence). Trimming took off 1 base at V and 1 base at J, with 10 bases between the two ends. The CDR3 DNA is TGTGCCAGCAGCTTAGAATGGCAAATGAACACCGGGGAGCTGTTTTTT. Its protein product is CASSLEWQMNTGELFF. Using reference TRBV7-9 and TRBJ2-2 for the parts outside the CDR3, the full variable domain is DTGVSQNPRHKITKRGQNVTFRCDPISEHNRLYWYRQTLGQGPEFLTYFQNEAQLEKSRLLSDRFSAERPKGSFSTLEIQRTEQGDSAMYLCASSLEWQMNTGELFFGEGSRLTVL.

The V and J genes are TRBV28 and TRBJ2-7, with D possibly matching TRBD1 (5 bases). The V end was cut by 6 bases, the J end by 4 bases, with 10 bases between. The length of the CDR3 is 12 residues. Germline V gene sequence: CDR1 MDHEN, CDR2 SYDVKM. As DNA, the CDR3 is TGTGCCAGCAGCCTGGACAAATACGAGCAGTACTTC. Residues: CASSLDKYEQYF. The full variable domain, completed using reference TRBV28 and TRBJ2-7, is DVKVTQSSRYLVKRTGEKVFLECVQDMDHENMFWYRQDPGLGLRLIYFSYDVKMKEKGDIPEGYSVSREKKERFSLILESASTNQTSMYLCASSLDKYEQYFGPGTRLTVT.

This clone was counted a single time. J is TRBJ1-2 and V is TRBV12-5; D is undetermined. V shed 0 bases and J shed 0 bases, with 5 bases lying between them. The length of the CDR3 is 14 residues. CDR1 and CDR2 from the germline V gene are LGHNT and FRNRAP. The CDR3: CASGLVTANYGYTF. The CDR3 bases are TGTGCTAGTGGTTTGGTAACAGCTAACTATGGCTACACCTTC.

The genes are TRBV7-2 and TRBJ1-6; TRBD1 matches 12 bases. This CDR3 is built from 16 residues. V lost 5 bases to trimming and J lost 9 bases; unmatched junction nucleotides: 8. Germline-derived CDR1 and CDR2 are SGHTA and FQGNSA. The CDR3 sequence is CASSPGQGAMSSPLHF. CDR3 coding DNA: TGTGCCAGCAGCCCGGGACAGGGGGCGATGAGTTCACCCCTCCACTTT.

The chain combines TRBV28 with TRBJ1-2; no definite D call. V was clipped by 5 bases and J by 1 base, with 11 bases between them. The germline gives CDR1 MDHEN, CDR2 SYDVKM. The CDR3 has 14 residues. CDR3 sequence: CASSPPFRNYGYTF. The CDR3 nucleotides are TGTGCCAGCAGTCCCCCCTTTCGTAACTATGGCTACACCTTC.

This chain joins TRBV28 and TRBJ2-7; the match to TRBD2 covers 7 bases. Germline V gives CDR1 MDHEN, CDR2 SYDVKM. J gave up 0 bases and V 4 bases, and 6 bases lay outside the gene matches. This CDR3 is built from 15 residues. This CDR3 reads CASSYGSSGSYEQYF. The CDR3 DNA reads as TGTGCCAGCAGTTACGGGTCTAGCGGCTCCTACGAGCAGTACTTC. Full variable domain (remainder filled in from reference TRBV28 and TRBJ2-7): DVKVTQSSRYLVKRTGEKVFLECVQDMDHENMFWYRQDPGLGLRLIYFSYDVKMKEKGDIPEGYSVSREKKERFSLILESASTNQTSMYLCASSYGSSGSYEQYFGPGTRLTVT.

V is TRBV27 and J is TRBJ2-7, with D possibly being TRBD1 (6 bases). V lost 5 bases and J 6 bases, leaving 11 bases between the germline ends. In germline, CDR1 is MNHEY, CDR2 SMNVEV (reference sequence). The CDR3 length is 12 residues. The CDR3 coding sequence is TGTGCCAGCAGTCTAGGGGGAGTCGAGCAGTACTTC. Translation gives CASSLGGVEQYF.

The rearrangement uses TRBV2 and TRBJ2-7, with D unresolved. The CDR3 is 15 residues long. CDR1 is SNHLY, CDR2 FYNNEI, per germline. V was trimmed by 6 bases and J by 3 bases, leaving 18 bases between them. Written as DNA, the CDR3 is TGTGCCAGCAGGTTCCTAAGAGGTGAAAACTACGAGCAGTACTTC. Residues: CASRFLRGENYEQYF.

This sequence joins TRBV5-1 and TRBJ1-1; tentative D call: TRBD1 (6 bases). V was clipped by 4 bases and J by 0 bases, with 13 bases between them. Germline CDR1 reads SGHRS; CDR2 reads YFSETQ. CDR3 size: 15 residues. DNA of the CDR3: TGCGCCAGCAGCACACACACAGGGATGAACACTGAAGCTTTCTTT. Residues: CASSTHTGMNTEAFF.

The chain is built from TRBV2 and TRBJ2-6; TRBD1 agrees at 11 bases. CDR1 and CDR2 from the germline V gene are SNHLY and FYNNEI. V gave up 8 bases and J gave up 6 bases; unmatched junction bases: 9. This CDR3 contains 16 residues. CDR3 nucleotide sequence: TGTGCCAGCGGGGGGACAGGGGGGTTCGAGGCCAACGTCCTGACTTTC. This codes for CASGGTGGFEANVLTF. Drawing the rest from reference TRBV2 and TRBJ2-6, the complete variable domain is EPEVTQTPSHQVTQMGQEVILRCVPISNHLYFYWYRQILGQKVEFLVSFYNNEISEKSEIFDDQFSVERPDGSNFTLKIRSTKLEDSAMYFCASGGTGGFEANVLTFGAGSRLTVL.

J is TRBJ2-3 and V is TRBV4-1, with unresolved D. There are 17 residues in the CDR3. Per the germline V gene, CDR1 is MGHRA and CDR2 is YSYEKL. V was pared by 2 bases and J by 0 bases, with 15 bases between. The DNA for the CDR3 is TGCGCCAGCAGCCAATACCGCGGCGCCCCTAGCACAGATACGCAGTATTTT. It yields the protein CASSQYRGAPSTDTQYF.

The chain employs TRBV5-1 and TRBJ2-7; 13 bases are a match to TRBD2. There are 18 residues in the CDR3. Germline CDR1 is SGHRS and CDR2 is YFSETQ. The V and J ends lost 2 bases and 7 bases, in that order; junction bases with no gene match: 15. CDR3 region: CASSFRPGLAGVSREQYF. The CDR3 DNA reads as TGCGCCAGCAGCTTCCGCCCCGGACTAGCGGGGGTATCTCGAGAGCAGTACTTC.

The rearrangement links TRBV25-1 to TRBJ2-7, with 9 bases matching TRBD1. Germline V gene data show CDR1 as MGHDK and CDR2 as SYGVNS. The CDR3 length is 14 residues. After removal of 5 bases from V and 3 bases from J, the junction contained 5 bases not matched to a gene. The CDR3 nucleotides read TGTGCCAGCAGTAGGACAGGGGTCCTCTACGAGCAGTACTTC. Translation gives CASSRTGVLYEQYF.

The rearrangement links TRBV5-1 to TRBJ2-7, with 10 bases lining up with TRBD1. Per germline, CDR1 SGHRS and CDR2 YFSETQ. V was pared by 4 bases and J by 5 bases, with 6 bases of the junction left unmatched. The CDR3 is 14 amino acids. The CDR3, as DNA: TGCGCCAGCAGCCTTTGGACAGGGGGGGACGAGCAGTACTTC. Protein product: CASSLWTGGDEQYF.

The V call is TRBV19, the J call TRBJ2-7; D call uncertain. Per germline, CDR1 LNHDA and CDR2 SQIVND (reference sequence). The CDR3 is made up of 13 amino acids. Deletions cut 5 bases from V and 3 bases from J, with 11 bases between. The CDR3 coding sequence is TGTGCCAGTAGTGTTGACGGATTCTACGAGCAGTACTTC. Its protein product is CASSVDGFYEQYF. Full variable domain (missing parts from reference TRBV19 and TRBJ2-7): DGGITQSPKYLFRKEGQNVTLSCEQNLNHDAMYWYRQDPGQGLRLIYYSQIVNDFQKGDIAEGYSVSREKKESFPLTVTSAQKNPTAFYLCASSVDGFYEQYFGPGTRLTVT.

This clone has just one count. This chain joins TRBV6-5 and TRBJ2-7; 7 bases line up with TRBD1. Germline CDR1 and CDR2: MNHEY and SVGAGI. V lost 2 bases and J lost 2; bases outside the gene matches: 3. The CDR3 spans 14 residues. DNA for the CDR3: TGTGCCAGCAGTTACGAAACAGGGGCCTACGAGCAGTACTTC. Protein sequence: CASSYETGAYEQYF.

This clone was found once. The chain employs TRBV9 and TRBJ2-1, with unresolved D. Trimming left V 1 base short and J 8 bases short, with 22 bases between. There are 17 residues in the CDR3. CDR1 is SGDLS and CDR2 is YYNGEE in the germline V gene. DNA for the CDR3: TGTGCCAGCAGCGTATCCCTCGGGTTTGGGATGTTCCATGAGCAGTTCTTC. It codes for CASSVSLGFGMFHEQFF.

The rearrangement uses TRBV4-1 and TRBJ2-4; D not resolved. The length of the CDR3 is 12 residues. Germline loops: CDR1 MGHRA, CDR2 YSYEKL. V was cut by 0 bases and J by 7 bases, with 4 bases left in between. CDR3 nucleotides: TGCGCCAGCAGCCAAGACGGCAACATTCAGTACTTC. The encoded protein is CASSQDGNIQYF.